These 28 T cell receptor beta chains were all obtained from the same sample, sequenced in a study of technical replicates of blood from several donors. Assay: immunoSEQ multiplex PCR; the TCRdb copy retains only in-frame clones and omits some. The sample has 90,000 to 100,000 clones; 90% to 96% are singletons. The sequencing sample was made of T cells isolated from PBMCs. These receptors all stem from a human donor in good health.

This chain links TRBV2 with TRBJ1-1, with a possible D match to TRBD1 (5 bases). This CDR3 is built from 16 residues. Looked up from germline, CDR1 is SNHLY and CDR2 is FYNNEI. V lost 2 bases to trimming and J lost 0 bases, with 13 bases between them. The CDR3, as DNA: TGTGCCAGCAGTGAACCCGGTCAGGGAATGAACACTGAAGCTTTCTTT. It codes for CASSEPGQGMNTEAFF.

The chain links TRBV12-5 to TRBJ2-5; D uncertain. The CDR3 extends over 14 amino acids. Between the trimmed V and J ends, which lost 2 bases and 5 bases, there was a span of 12 bases. Germline V gene lookup returns CDR1 LGHNT and CDR2 FRNRAP. CDR3 loop: CASGLRLDGETQYF. CDR3 sequence (DNA): TGTGCTAGTGGTTTGAGGCTAGATGGGGAGACCCAGTACTTC.

V is TRBV11-3 and J is TRBJ1-1; D is uncertain. Germline CDR1 is SGHNT and CDR2 is YENEEA. Trimming shortened V by 3 bases and J by 3 bases, and 8 bases separated the two germline ends. The CDR3 extends over 13 amino acids. The CDR3 region has the DNA TGTGCCAGCAGCTTTTTCGGAGACACTGAAGCTTTCTTT. Translation gives CASSFFGDTEAFF.

In nucleotides, the CDR3 is TGTGCCAGCAGTTTTGGGACTTCAATGACCCAGTACTTC. This translates into CASSFGTSMTQYF. The chain links TRBV6-5 to TRBJ2-5; maybe TRBD2 (6 bases). With 4 bases removed from V and 7 bases from J, the gap between germline ends came to 13 bases. Germline CDR1 and CDR2: MNHEY and SVGAGI. This CDR3 has 13 residues.

This clone has just one count. The CDR3 DNA follows: TGTGCCACCAACGCAGGGGAGACCCAGTACTTC. Protein sequence: CATNAGETQYF. The gene calls are TRBV15 and TRBJ2-5; TRBD1 is a possible D gene (5 bases). Germline CDR1 is LNHNV and CDR2 is YYDKDF (reference sequence). There are 11 residues in the CDR3. Trimming removed 7 bases at V and 5 bases at J, with 8 bases between.

V usage is TRBV7-8 and J usage is TRBJ1-1, with D tentatively TRBD1 (5 bases). Germline values: CDR1 SGHVS, CDR2 FQNEAQ. V was pared by 2 bases and J by 0 bases, with 16 bases between. This CDR3 contains 17 residues. The CDR3 protein is CASSLPKGEVMNTEAFF. CDR3 bases: TGTGCCAGCAGCTTACCTAAAGGGGAAGTCATGAACACTGAAGCTTTCTTT. The variable domain in full, with the rest retrieved from reference TRBV7-8 and TRBJ1-1, is GAGVSQSPRYKVAKRGQDVALRCDPISGHVSLFWYQQALGQGPEFLTYFQNEAQLDKSGLPSDRFFAERPEGSVSTLKIQRTQQEDSAVYLCASSLPKGEVMNTEAFFGQGTRLTVV.

The genes are TRBV4-3 and TRBJ1-1, with 7 bases aligning to TRBD1. The junction had 8 bases not matched to a gene; V was cut back by 7 bases and J by 3 bases. This CDR3 has 14 amino acids. Germline values: CDR1 LGHNA, CDR2 YSLEER. CDR3 in DNA: TGCGCCAGCAAAACAGGGGTGGGGTACACTGAAGCTTTCTTT. Its protein product is CASKTGVGYTEAFF.

The chain employs TRBV7-3 and TRBJ2-1, with 14 bases fitting TRBD2. The germline gives CDR1 SGHTA, CDR2 FQGTGA. CDR3 length: 16 residues. V lost 4 bases, J lost 7 bases, and 6 bases stayed unmatched. The CDR3 DNA sequence: TGTGCCAGCAGCTCACCGACTAGCGGGAGGGTTAATGAGCAGTTCTTC. Residues: CASSSPTSGRVNEQFF.

The rearrangement uses TRBV27 and TRBJ2-5, with TRBD2 matching 7 bases. Germline CDR1 and CDR2: MNHEY and SMNVEV (reference sequence). The CDR3 covers 16 residues. The V segment lost 3 bases and the J segment 1 base; nucleotides outside the gene matches: 8. CDR3 loop: CASSFSAGVIQETQYF. The DNA for the CDR3 is TGTGCCAGCAGTTTCTCGGCGGGAGTCATCCAAGAGACCCAGTACTTC.

The CDR3: CASSPDEAAAYYGYTF. The DNA of the CDR3 is TGCGCCAGCAGCCCAGATGAGGCTGCGGCCTATTATGGCTACACCTTC. The V gene is TRBV4-1, the J gene TRBJ1-2, with D hard to call. The germline V gene encodes CDR1 MGHRA and CDR2 YSYEKL. V was cut by 4 bases and J by 5 bases, with 20 bases left in between. The CDR3 has 16 amino acids.

The chain joins TRBV21-1 to TRBJ1-2; TRBD1 is the table's D call, not checked against the DNA. TRBV21-1 is shown as a pseudogene. The CDR3 spans 17 residues. CDR3 loop: CASSAIYGTQIFYGYTF. CDR3 DNA: TGTGCCAGCAGCGCCATCTACGGGACACAAATATTCTATGGCTACACCTTC.

The CDR3, as DNA: TGTGCCTGGAGTGTTCCAGGGGATTTCGACTATGGCTACACCTTC. It translates to CAWSVPGDFDYGYTF. V gene TRBV30 combines with J gene TRBJ1-2, with D perhaps TRBD1 (6 bases). Per germline, CDR1 GTSNPN and CDR2 SVGIG (reference sequence). The CDR3 totals 15 residues. Trimming removed 0 bases from V and 3 bases from J, with 14 bases in between.

The gene calls are TRBV4-3 and TRBJ2-4; D is uncertain. The ends were cut back, 0 bases at V and 0 bases at J, with 12 bases in the middle. CDR1 and CDR2 from the germline V gene are LGHNA and YSLEER. The CDR3 runs to 17 residues. The DNA for the CDR3 is TGCGCCAGCAGCCAAGATCCCCGTAAGCTAGCCAAAAACATTCAGTACTTC. Amino acids: CASSQDPRKLAKNIQYF.

The CDR3 nucleotides are TGTGCCAGCAGTGAAGCGCCCAGGGGGACTCAAGCTTTCTTT. It is translated as CASSEAPRGTQAFF. This chain joins TRBV6-1 and TRBJ1-1; 7 nucleotides match TRBD1. This CDR3 has 14 residues. V was pared by 0 bases and J by 9 bases, with 7 bases of the junction left unmatched. CDR1 MNHNS and CDR2 SASEGT come from the germline V gene.

The chain couples TRBV4-2 to TRBJ2-1; 7 bases match TRBD2. Per germline, CDR1 LGHNA and CDR2 YNFKEQ. The CDR3 loop spans 16 amino acids. Unmatched junction bases numbered 9, after V lost 0 bases and J lost 7 bases. The CDR3 sequence is CASSQEGAGLRNEQFF. The CDR3 DNA sequence: TGTGCCAGCAGCCAAGAGGGAGCGGGACTGAGGAATGAGCAGTTCTTC.

This clone is a singleton in its sample. The rearrangement uses TRBV6-5 and TRBJ1-4; no definite D call. CDR1 is MNHEY, CDR2 SVGAGI, per germline. This CDR3 comprises 14 residues. Trimming stripped 5 bases from V and 7 bases from J, with 14 bases between. CDR3 in DNA: TGTGCCAGCAGTCTCGTTCGAGGCGCTGAAAAACTGTTTTTT. Its protein is CASSLVRGAEKLFF.

This clone was observed once. The genes are TRBV6-6 and TRBJ2-4, with unresolved D. This CDR3 region has 14 residues. The V gene's germline CDR1 is MNHNY and CDR2 SVGAGI (reference sequence). V was cut by 2 bases and J by 6 bases, with 11 bases left in between. This chain's CDR3 is CASSYNAAPNIQYF. The CDR3 DNA reads TGTGCCAGCAGTTACAACGCGGCCCCAAACATTCAGTACTTC.

This clone has just one count. The J gene is TRBJ2-3, the V gene TRBV5-1; 10 bases are shared with TRBD2. CDR3 length: 16 amino acids. Trimming at V came to 5 bases and at J to 0 bases, leaving 6 bases not matched to a gene. In germline, CDR1 is SGHRS, CDR2 YFSETQ. CDR3 region: CASRYQAGGSTDTQYF. The DNA of the CDR3 is TGCGCCAGCAGATACCAAGCGGGAGGGAGCACAGATACGCAGTATTTT.

The V call is TRBV11-3, the J call TRBJ2-1; maybe TRBD2 (5 bases). There are 17 residues in the CDR3. Germline V gene data show CDR1 as SGHNT and CDR2 as YENEEA. Trimming removed 3 bases from V and 0 bases from J, with 15 bases in between. CDR3 residues: CASSFHMTGSSYNEQFF. The DNA for the CDR3 is TGTGCCAGCAGCTTTCACATGACTGGGAGCTCCTACAATGAGCAGTTCTTC. The full variable domain, completed using reference TRBV11-3 and TRBJ2-1, is EAGVVQSPRYKIIEKKQPVAFWCNPISGHNTLYWYLQNLGQGPELLIRYENEEAVDDSQLPKDRFSAERLKGVDSTLKIQPAELGDSAVYLCASSFHMTGSSYNEQFFGPGTRLTVL.

The CDR3 DNA reads TGTGCCAGCAAAGTAGTCTATGAAGCTTTCTTT. Translating it yields CASKVVYEAFF. V gene TRBV6-6 combines with J gene TRBJ1-1; D is ambiguous. CDR1 and CDR2 (germline): MNHNY, SVGAGI (reference sequence). Deletions cut 7 bases from V and 7 bases from J, with 10 bases between. CDR3 length: 11 residues.

The V call is TRBV19, the J call TRBJ1-2; D possibly corresponds to TRBD1 (5 bases). The CDR3 is 15 residues long. Germline CDR1 reads LNHDA; CDR2 reads SQIVND (reference sequence). V was cut by 5 bases and J by 8 bases, with 21 bases left in between. CDR3 sequence (DNA): TGTGCCAGTAGTCTCAGGACACAGGCTTTATTGGGCTACACCTTC. As protein: CASSLRTQALLGYTF.

The gene calls are TRBV30 and TRBJ1-6; TRBD1 matches 7 bases. This CDR3 spans 14 amino acids. Germline CDR1 and CDR2: GTSNPN and SVGIG (reference sequence). The trim removed 0 bases at V and 10 bases at J, leaving 6 bases unmatched. CDR3 protein: CAWSVRQGGSPLHF. Here the CDR3 DNA reads TGTGCCTGGAGTGTTCGGCAGGGGGGATCACCCCTCCACTTT.

V is TRBV11-3 and J is TRBJ1-1, with D maybe TRBD1 (5 bases). The CDR3 totals 15 residues. V lost 1 base, J lost 3 bases, and 12 bases lay in between. Germline V gives CDR1 SGHNT, CDR2 YENEEA. CDR3 amino acids: CASSLVDLGDTEAFF. Here the CDR3 DNA reads TGTGCCAGCAGCTTAGTCGATTTAGGGGACACTGAAGCTTTCTTT.

V and J are TRBV6-1 and TRBJ1-1; D ambiguous. In germline, CDR1 is MNHNS, CDR2 SASEGT. This CDR3 is 13 amino acids long. With 3 bases removed from V and 4 bases from J, the gap between germline ends came to 9 bases. CDR3 loop: CASSEEGFTEAFF. CDR3 bases: TGTGCCAGCAGTGAGGAGGGATTCACTGAAGCTTTCTTT.

CDR3 loop: CASSVLEGVVNEQFF. CDR3 nucleotide sequence: TGTGCCAGCAGCGTATTGGAGGGAGTGGTCAATGAGCAGTTCTTC. The chain employs TRBV9 and TRBJ2-1; tentatively, D is TRBD2 (6 bases). The V gene lost 1 base and the J gene lost 6 bases, with 14 bases spanning the gap. This CDR3 has 15 amino acids. From germline, CDR1 is SGDLS and CDR2 YYNGEE.

This chain connects TRBV14 to TRBJ2-2, with D possibly TRBD1 on 6 matching bases. Germline V gene lookup returns CDR1 SGHDN and CDR2 FVKESK. The length of the CDR3 is 13 residues. Trimming took off 4 bases at V and 7 bases at J, with 10 bases between the two ends. CDR3 residues: CASSRGGVGELFF. DNA of the CDR3: TGTGCCAGCAGCCGAGGGGGTGTCGGGGAGCTGTTTTTT.

The V and J genes are TRBV10-1 and TRBJ2-1, with 9 nucleotides matching TRBD2. The CDR3 totals 15 residues. Germline-derived CDR1 and CDR2 are WNHNN and SYGVQD (reference sequence). Germline trimming cut 6 bases from V and 8 bases from J; bases unmatched to any gene: 11. The CDR3 is CASRFGGRAGHEQFF. The CDR3 coding sequence is TGCGCCAGCAGATTTGGCGGGAGGGCCGGGCATGAGCAGTTCTTC.

The genes are TRBV28 and TRBJ2-7, with 7 bases that match TRBD1. The germline CDR1 and CDR2 sequences are MDHEN and SYDVKM. The length of the CDR3 is 14 residues. V shed 5 bases, J shed 10 bases, and the junction held 14 bases outside the gene matches. CDR3 amino acids: CASSIGHLPGGQYF. The CDR3 nucleotides are TGTGCCAGCAGTATAGGACATCTCCCAGGGGGACAGTACTTC.